This T cell receptor (beta chain) was sequenced for a study of cytomegalovirus exposure and HLA in healthy donors. The germline gives CDR1 SSHAT, CDR2 FNYEAQ (reference sequence). This CDR3 comprises 12 residues. PCR used 60 Vbeta primers and 13 Jbeta primers. Assay used: immunoSEQ multiplex PCR; TCRdb lists only in-frame clones, some missing. Of about 140,000 clones listed, 65% to 70% are singletons. Whole-study findings and limits: Exclusion applied to some V segments, including TRBV6-2 and TRBV6-3, as they were indistinguishable. Most TCR beta V segments were productive about 87% or about 30% of the time in an earlier analysis. CMV serostatus stood as the only immune exposure information on hand. The study designated 150 or so TCR beta chains cytomegalovirus-associated.

On this clone itself: Its antigen is unknown. The junction shows a germline mismatch at one end, possibly a read error.

The V and J genes are TRBV7-7 and TRBJ2-1, with unresolved D. This TCR derives from a man aged 25 to 40 in good health and CMV-seropositive. Source material: PBMCs. CDR3 nucleotide sequence: TGTGCTAGCAGCTTAGACGGGAATGAGCAGTTCTTC. This sequence encodes CASSLDGNEQFF.